What follows is one T cell receptor beta chain and its context. Its matching antigen is unknown. The junction had 8 bases not matched to a gene; V was cut back by 4 bases and J by 5 bases. This CDR3 has 15 residues. CDR1 and CDR2 (germline): SGHRS, YFSETQ. This table comes from immunoSEQ multiplex PCR, and its TCRdb copy is limited to in-frame clones, with some not included. Of hundreds of thousands of clones in the sample, more than 70% are singletons; the top ten hold around 2%. The data originate from a study of shared clonotypes between healthy human individuals. Study-level points and caveats: Inspection by rarefaction showed sorted-subset sequencing to be incomplete despite large depth.

Sequencing was performed on memory CD4+ T cells sorted from blood. Subset defined: CD45RA-negative fraction. This chain connects TRBV5-1 to TRBJ1-4; 7 nucleotides agree with TRBD1. This sequence originates from a woman aged 25 to 39 in good health. The CDR3 sequence: CASSVTGTVNEKLFF. CDR3 in DNA: TGCGCCAGCAGCGTGACCGGGACAGTGAATGAAAAACTGTTTTTT.